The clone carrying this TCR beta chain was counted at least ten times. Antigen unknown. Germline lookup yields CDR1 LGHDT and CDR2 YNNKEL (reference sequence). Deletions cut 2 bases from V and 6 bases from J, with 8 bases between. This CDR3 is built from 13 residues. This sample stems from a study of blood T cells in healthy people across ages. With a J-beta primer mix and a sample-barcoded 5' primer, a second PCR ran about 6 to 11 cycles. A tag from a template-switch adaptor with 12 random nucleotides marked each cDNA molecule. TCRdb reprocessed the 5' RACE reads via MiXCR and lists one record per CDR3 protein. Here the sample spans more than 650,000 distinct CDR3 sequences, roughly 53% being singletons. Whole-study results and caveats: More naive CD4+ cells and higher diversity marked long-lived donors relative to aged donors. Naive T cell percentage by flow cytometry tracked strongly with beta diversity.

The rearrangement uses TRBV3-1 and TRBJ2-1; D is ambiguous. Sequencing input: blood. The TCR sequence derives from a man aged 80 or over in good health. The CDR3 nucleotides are TGTGCCAGCAGCCAACGGCTCCTCAATGAGCAGTTCTTC. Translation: CASSQRLLNEQFF.